The source of this T cell receptor beta chain is a study of blood T cell repertoires in COVID-19. Study background: From T cells, B-cell-depleted T cells, or PBMCs came the material, which was cDNA or gDNA.

Under the authors' procedure: Amplified reference gene primers provided the basis for estimating nucleated cell counts. Sequencing was performed with immunoSEQ multiplex PCR; in TCRdb, only in-frame clones are kept and a portion is missing. D and trimming were read from the DNA, whereas the V and J calls and clone size are those reported in that table. The profile shows 150,000 or so clones, roughly four fifths of them singletons. In germline, CDR1 is LNHDA, CDR2 SQIVND (reference sequence). J lost 3 bases, V lost 6 bases, and 2 bases had no gene match. The CDR3 totals 14 residues. This chain connects TRBV19 to TRBJ2-1; 10 bases are a match to TRBD2. The sequencing sample was made of peripheral blood. The sequence was obtained from a man aged 55 to 70 with active or convalescent COVID-19. CDR3 in amino acids: CASSSGRDYNEQFF. CDR3 coding DNA: TGTGCCAGTAGCAGCGGGAGGGACTACAATGAGCAGTTCTTC.